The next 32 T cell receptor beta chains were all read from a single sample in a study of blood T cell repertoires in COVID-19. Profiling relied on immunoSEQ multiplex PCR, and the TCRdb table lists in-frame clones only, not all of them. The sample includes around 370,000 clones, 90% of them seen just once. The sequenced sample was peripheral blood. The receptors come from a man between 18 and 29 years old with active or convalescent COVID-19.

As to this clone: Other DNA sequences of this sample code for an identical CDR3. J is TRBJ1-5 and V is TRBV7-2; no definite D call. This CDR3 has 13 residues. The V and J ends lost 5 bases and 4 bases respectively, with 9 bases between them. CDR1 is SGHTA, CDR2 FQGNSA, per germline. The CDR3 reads CASSPGSNQPQHF. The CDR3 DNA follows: TGTGCCAGCAGCCCCGGGTCTAATCAGCCCCAGCATTTT.

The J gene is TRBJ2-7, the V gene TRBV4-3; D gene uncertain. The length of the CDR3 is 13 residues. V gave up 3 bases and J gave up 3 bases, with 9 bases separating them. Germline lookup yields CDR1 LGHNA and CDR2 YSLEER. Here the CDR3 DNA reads TGCGCCAGCAGCCAGTCTAGGAACTACGAGCAGTACTTC. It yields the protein CASSQSRNYEQYF.

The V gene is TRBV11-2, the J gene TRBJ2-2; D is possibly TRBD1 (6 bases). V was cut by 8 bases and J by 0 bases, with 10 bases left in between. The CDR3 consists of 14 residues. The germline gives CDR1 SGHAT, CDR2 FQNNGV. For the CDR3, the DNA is TGTGCCAGCGTCAGGGGCGCGAACACCGGGGAGCTGTTTTTT. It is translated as CASVRGANTGELFF.

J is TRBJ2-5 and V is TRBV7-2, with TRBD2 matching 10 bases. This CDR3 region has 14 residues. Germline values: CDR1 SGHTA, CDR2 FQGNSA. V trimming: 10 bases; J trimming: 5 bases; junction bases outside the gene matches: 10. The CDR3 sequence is CANPPLAGVETQYF. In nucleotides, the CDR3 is TGTGCCAACCCCCCGCTAGCGGGAGTGGAGACCCAGTACTTC.

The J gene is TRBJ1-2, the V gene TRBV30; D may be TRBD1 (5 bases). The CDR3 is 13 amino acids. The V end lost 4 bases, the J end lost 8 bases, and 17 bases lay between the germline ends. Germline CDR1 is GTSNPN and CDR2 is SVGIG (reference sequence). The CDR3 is CAWTAGGVWGYTF. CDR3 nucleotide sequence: TGTGCCTGGACCGCCGGAGGGGTCTGGGGCTACACCTTC. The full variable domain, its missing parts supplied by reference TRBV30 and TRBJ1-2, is SQTIHQWPATLVQPVGSPLSLECTVEGTSNPNLYWYRQAAGRGLQLLFYSVGIGQISSEVPQNLSASRPQDRQFILSSKKLLLSDSGFYLCAWTAGGVWGYTFGSGTRLTVV.

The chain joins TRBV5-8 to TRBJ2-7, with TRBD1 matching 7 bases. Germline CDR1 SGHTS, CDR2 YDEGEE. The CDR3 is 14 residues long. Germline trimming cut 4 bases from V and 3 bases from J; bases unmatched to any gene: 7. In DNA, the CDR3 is TGTGCCAGCAGCCGAAAGACAGGGTACTACGAGCAGTACTTC. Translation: CASSRKTGYYEQYF.

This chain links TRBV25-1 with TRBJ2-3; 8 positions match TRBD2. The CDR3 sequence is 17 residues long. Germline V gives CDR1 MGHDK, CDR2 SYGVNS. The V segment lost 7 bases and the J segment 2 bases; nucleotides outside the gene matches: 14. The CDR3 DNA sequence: TGTGCCAGCACCGGGAAGTTAGCGGGACTGGTCACAGATACGCAGTATTTT. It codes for CASTGKLAGLVTDTQYF.

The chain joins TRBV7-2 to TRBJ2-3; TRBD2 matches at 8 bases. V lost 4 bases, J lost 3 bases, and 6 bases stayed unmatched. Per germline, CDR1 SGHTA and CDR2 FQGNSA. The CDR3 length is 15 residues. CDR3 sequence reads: CASSSGGAGTDTQYF. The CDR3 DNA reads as TGTGCCAGCAGCTCCGGGGGGGCCGGGACAGATACGCAGTATTTT. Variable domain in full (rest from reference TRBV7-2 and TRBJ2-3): GAGVSQSPSNKVTEKGKDVELRCDPISGHTALYWYRQSLGQGLEFLIYFQGNSAPDKSGLPSDRFSAERTGGSVSTLTIQRTQQEDSAVYLCASSSGGAGTDTQYFGPGTRLTVL.

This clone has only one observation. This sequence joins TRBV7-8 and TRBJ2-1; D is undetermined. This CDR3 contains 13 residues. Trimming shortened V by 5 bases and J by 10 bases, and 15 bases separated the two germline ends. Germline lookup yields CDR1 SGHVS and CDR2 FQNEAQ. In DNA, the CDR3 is TGTGCCAGCAGCGCAGAAACCGGAGACGAGCAGTTCTTC. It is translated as CASSAETGDEQFF.

The DNA for the CDR3 is TGTGCCAGCACCACGGGGGGAAAGGGTAATGAAAAACTGTTTTTT. Protein product: CASTTGGKGNEKLFF. The rearrangement links TRBV2 to TRBJ1-4; tentative D call: TRBD1 (5 bases). The V and J ends lost 7 bases and 4 bases respectively, with 16 bases between them. Germline values: CDR1 SNHLY, CDR2 FYNNEI. The CDR3 runs to 15 residues.

The CDR3 spells CASSGQPGQFYNEQFF. The CDR3 nucleotides are TGTGCCAGCAGCGGCCAACCGGGACAGTTTTACAATGAGCAGTTCTTC. The rearrangement uses TRBV7-6 and TRBJ2-1; 7 bases are a match to TRBD1. V trimming: 5 bases; J trimming: 4 bases; junction bases outside the gene matches: 11. CDR1 is SGHVS, CDR2 FNYEAQ, per germline. This CDR3 is built from 16 residues. Full variable domain (rest looked up from reference TRBV7-6 and TRBJ2-1): GAGVSQSPRYKVTKRGQDVALRCDPISGHVSLYWYRQALGQGPEFLTYFNYEAQQDKSGLPNDRFSAERPEGSISTLTIQRTEQRDSAMYRCASSGQPGQFYNEQFFGPGTRLTVL.

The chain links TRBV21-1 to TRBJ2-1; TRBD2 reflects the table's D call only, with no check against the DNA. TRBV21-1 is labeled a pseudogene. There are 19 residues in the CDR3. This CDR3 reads CASSLPGLAGATAYNEQFF. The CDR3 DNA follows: TGTGCCAGCAGCCTACCGGGACTAGCGGGAGCTACCGCCTACAATGAGCAGTTCTTC.

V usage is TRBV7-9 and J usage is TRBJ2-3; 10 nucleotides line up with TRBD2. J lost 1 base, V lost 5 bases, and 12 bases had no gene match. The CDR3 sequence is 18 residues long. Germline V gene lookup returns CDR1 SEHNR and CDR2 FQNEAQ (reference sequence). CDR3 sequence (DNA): TGTGCCAGCAGCGTAACCGGCCCCGGGACTAGCGGCACAGATACGCAGTATTTT. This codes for CASSVTGPGTSGTDTQYF. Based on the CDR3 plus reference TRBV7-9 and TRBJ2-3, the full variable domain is DTGVSQNPRHKITKRGQNVTFRCDPISEHNRLYWYRQTLGQGPEFLTYFQNEAQLEKSRLLSDRFSAERPKGSFSTLEIQRTEQGDSAMYLCASSVTGPGTSGTDTQYFGPGTRLTVL.

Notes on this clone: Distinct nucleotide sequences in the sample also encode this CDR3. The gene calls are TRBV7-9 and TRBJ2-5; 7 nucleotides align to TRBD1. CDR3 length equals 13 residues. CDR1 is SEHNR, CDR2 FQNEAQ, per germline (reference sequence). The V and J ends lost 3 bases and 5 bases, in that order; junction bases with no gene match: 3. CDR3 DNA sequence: TGTGCCAGCAGCTTCGACAGGGAGGAGACCCAGTACTTC. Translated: CASSFDREETQYF.

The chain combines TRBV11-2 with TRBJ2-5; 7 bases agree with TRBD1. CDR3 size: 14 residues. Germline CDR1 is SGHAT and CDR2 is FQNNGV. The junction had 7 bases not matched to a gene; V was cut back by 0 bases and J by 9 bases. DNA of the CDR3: TGTGCCAGCAGCTTAGATGTGGCAGGGGGTGCCCAGTACTTC. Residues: CASSLDVAGGAQYF.

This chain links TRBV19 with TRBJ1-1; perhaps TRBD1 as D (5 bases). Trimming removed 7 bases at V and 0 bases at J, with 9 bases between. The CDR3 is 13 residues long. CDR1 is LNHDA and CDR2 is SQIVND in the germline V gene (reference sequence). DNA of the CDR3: TGTGCCAGTATCCGGACACTGAACACTGAAGCTTTCTTT. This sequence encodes CASIRTLNTEAFF.

CDR3 protein: CASSFGSYGYTF. The CDR3 bases are TGTGCCAGCAGTTTTGGCAGCTATGGCTACACCTTC. The genes are TRBV12-3 or TRBV12-4 and TRBJ1-2; no firm D call. Trimming left V 3 bases short and J 4 bases short, with 6 bases between. CDR3 length: 12 residues.

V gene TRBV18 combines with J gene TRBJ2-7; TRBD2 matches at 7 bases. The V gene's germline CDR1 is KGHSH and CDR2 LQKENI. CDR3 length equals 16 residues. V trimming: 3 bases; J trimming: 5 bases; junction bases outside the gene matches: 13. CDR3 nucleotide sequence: TGTGCCAGCTCACCGTATTCCAGGGCGGGAGTCGACGAGCAGTACTTC. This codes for CASSPYSRAGVDEQYF.

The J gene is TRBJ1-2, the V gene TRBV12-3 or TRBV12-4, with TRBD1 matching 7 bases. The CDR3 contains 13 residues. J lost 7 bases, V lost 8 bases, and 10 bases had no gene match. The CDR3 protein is CASSRQGSIGYTF. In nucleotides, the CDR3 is TGTGCCAGCTCCAGACAGGGCTCTATTGGCTACACCTTC.

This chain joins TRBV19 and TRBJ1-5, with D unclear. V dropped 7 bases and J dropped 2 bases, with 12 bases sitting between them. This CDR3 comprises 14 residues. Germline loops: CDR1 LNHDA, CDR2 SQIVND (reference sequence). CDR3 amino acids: CASIISDGNQPQHF. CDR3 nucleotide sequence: TGTGCCAGTATCATCAGCGACGGCAATCAGCCCCAGCATTTT.

The CDR3 bases are TGTGCCAGCAGCGTGGGGACAGGGACGTATCAGCCCCAGCATTTT. Its protein is CASSVGTGTYQPQHF. The chain recombines TRBV9 with TRBJ1-5; TRBD1 matches 9 bases. The CDR3 is 15 amino acids. Trimming took 2 bases from V and 5 from J; bases not matched to a gene: 5. Germline CDR1 is SGDLS and CDR2 is YYNGEE.

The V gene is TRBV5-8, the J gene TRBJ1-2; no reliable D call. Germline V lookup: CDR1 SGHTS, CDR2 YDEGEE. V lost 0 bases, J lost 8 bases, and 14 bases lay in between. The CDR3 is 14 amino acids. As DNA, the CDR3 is TGTGCCAGCAGCTTGGAACGCTATGGTACCGGCTACACCTTC. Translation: CASSLERYGTGYTF.

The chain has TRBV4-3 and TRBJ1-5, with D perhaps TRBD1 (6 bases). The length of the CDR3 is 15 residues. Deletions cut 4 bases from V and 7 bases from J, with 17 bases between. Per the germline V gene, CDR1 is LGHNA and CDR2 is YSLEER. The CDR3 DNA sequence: TGCGCCAGCAGCCTAACGGGGGGCGCGAGACAGCCCCAGCATTTT. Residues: CASSLTGGARQPQHF.

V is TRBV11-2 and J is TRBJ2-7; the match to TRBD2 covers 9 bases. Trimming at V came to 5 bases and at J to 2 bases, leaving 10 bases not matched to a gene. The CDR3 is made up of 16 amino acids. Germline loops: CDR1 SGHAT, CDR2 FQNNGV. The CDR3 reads CASSLRAGGLAYEQYF. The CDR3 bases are TGTGCCAGCAGCCTACGAGCGGGGGGCCTGGCCTACGAGCAGTACTTC.

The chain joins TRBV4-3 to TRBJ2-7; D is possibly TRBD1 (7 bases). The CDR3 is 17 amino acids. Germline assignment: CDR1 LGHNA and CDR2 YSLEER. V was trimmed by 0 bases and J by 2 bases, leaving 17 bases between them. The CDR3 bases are TGCGCCAGCAGCCAAGAGTTGGGCAGGGGGGTGGCCTACGAGCAGTACTTC. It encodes CASSQELGRGVAYEQYF.

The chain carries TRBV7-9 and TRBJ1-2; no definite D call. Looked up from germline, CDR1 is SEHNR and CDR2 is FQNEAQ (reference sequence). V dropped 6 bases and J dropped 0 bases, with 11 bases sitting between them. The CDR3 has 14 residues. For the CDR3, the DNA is TGTGCCAGCAGACCCGGGAGCCCTAACTATGGCTACACCTTC. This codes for CASRPGSPNYGYTF.

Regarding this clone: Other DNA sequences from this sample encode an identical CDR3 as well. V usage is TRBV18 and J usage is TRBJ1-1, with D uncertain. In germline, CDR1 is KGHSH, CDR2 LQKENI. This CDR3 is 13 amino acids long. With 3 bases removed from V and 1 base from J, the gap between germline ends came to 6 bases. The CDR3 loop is CASSPPQNTEAFF. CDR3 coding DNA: TGTGCCAGCTCACCCCCCCAGAACACTGAAGCTTTCTTT.

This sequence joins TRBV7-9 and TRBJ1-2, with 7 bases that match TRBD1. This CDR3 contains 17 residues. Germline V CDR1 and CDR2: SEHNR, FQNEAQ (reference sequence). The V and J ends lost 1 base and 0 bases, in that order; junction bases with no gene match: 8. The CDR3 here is CASSLEVRDSTNYGYTF. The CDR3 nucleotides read TGTGCCAGCAGCTTAGAGGTTAGGGACAGCACTAACTATGGCTACACCTTC.

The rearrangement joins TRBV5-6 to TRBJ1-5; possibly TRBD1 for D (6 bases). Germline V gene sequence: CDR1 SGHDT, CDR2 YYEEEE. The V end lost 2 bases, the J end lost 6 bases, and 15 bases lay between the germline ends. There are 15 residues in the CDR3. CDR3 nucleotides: TGTGCCAGCAGCTTCCAGGGGAGCGGAGGTCAGCCCCAGCATTTT. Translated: CASSFQGSGGQPQHF.

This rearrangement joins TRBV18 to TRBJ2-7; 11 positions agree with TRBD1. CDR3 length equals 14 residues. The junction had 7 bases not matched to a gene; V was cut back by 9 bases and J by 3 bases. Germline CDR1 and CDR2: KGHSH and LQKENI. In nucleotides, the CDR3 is TGTGCCAGTACCGGTGGGACAGGGGGCTACGAGCAGTACTTC. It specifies CASTGGTGGYEQYF. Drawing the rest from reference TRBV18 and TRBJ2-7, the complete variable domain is NAGVMQNPRHLVRRRGQEARLRCSPMKGHSHVYWYRQLPEEGLKFMVYLQKENIIDESGMPKERFSAEFPKEGPSILRIQQVVRGDSAAYFCASTGGTGGYEQYFGPGTRLTVT.

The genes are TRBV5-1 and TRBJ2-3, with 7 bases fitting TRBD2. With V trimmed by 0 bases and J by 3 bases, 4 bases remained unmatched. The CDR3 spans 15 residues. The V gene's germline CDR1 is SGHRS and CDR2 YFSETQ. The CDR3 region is CASSLEGRGTDTQYF. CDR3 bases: TGCGCCAGCAGCTTGGAGGGGAGGGGTACAGATACGCAGTATTTT.

In nucleotides, the CDR3 is TGTGCCAGCTCACTCACAGGCATGAATCAGCCCCAGCATTTT. This sequence encodes CASSLTGMNQPQHF. The V gene is TRBV18, the J gene TRBJ1-5, with a possible D match to TRBD1 (5 bases). Looked up from germline, CDR1 is KGHSH and CDR2 is LQKENI. Trimming left V 4 bases short and J 4 bases short, with 11 bases between. This CDR3 has 14 residues.